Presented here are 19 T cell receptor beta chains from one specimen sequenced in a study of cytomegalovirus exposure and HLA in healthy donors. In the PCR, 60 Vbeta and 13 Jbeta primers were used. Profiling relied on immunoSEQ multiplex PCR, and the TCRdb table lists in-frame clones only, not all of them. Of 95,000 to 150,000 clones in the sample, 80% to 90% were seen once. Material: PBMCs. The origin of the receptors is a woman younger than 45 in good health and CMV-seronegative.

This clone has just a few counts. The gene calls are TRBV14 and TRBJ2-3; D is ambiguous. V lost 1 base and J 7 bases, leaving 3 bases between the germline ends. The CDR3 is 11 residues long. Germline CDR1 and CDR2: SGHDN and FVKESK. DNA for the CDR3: TGTGCCAGCAGCCAAGCGTATACGCAGTATTTT. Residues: CASSQAYTQYF.

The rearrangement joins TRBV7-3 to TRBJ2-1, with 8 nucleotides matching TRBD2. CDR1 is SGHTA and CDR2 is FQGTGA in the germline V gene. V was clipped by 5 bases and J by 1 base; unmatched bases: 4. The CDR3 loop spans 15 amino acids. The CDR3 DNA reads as TGTGCCAGCAGCCTCCAGCGGGGGTCCTACAATGAGCAGTTCTTC. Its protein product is CASSLQRGSYNEQFF.

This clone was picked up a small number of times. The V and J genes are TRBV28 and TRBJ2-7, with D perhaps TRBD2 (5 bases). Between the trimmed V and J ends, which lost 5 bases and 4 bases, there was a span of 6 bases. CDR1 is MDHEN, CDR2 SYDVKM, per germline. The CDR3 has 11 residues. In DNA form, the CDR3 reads TGTGCCAGCAGTCCGGGATACGAGCAGTACTTC. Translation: CASSPGYEQYF.

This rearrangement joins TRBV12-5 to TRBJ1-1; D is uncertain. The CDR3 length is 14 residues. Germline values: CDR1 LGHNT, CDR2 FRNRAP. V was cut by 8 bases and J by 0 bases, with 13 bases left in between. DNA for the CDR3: TGTGCTAGTTCCGTCTTATACATGAACACTGAAGCTTTCTTT. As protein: CASSVLYMNTEAFF.

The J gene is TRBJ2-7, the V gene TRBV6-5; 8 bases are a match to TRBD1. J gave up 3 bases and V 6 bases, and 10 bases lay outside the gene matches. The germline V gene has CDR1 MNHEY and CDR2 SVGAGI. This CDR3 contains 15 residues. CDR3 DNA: TGTGCCAGCAGAGCCCCGACAGGGGTTTTCTACGAGCAGTACTTC. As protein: CASRAPTGVFYEQYF.

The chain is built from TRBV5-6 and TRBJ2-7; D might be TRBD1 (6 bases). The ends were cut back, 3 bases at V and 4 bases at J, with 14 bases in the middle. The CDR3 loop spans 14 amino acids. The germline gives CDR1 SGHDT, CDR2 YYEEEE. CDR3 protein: CASSSSGTSYEQYF. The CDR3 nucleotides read TGTGCCAGCAGCTCATCCGGGACATCTTACGAGCAGTACTTC.

In DNA, the CDR3 is TGCGCCAGCAGCTCCCTTCTATCCTCCTACGAGCAGTACTTC. Encoded protein: CASSSLLSSYEQYF. The chain recombines TRBV4-1 with TRBJ2-7, with D unclear. Trimming left V 5 bases short and J 0 bases short, with 11 bases between. The CDR3 has 14 residues. In germline, CDR1 is MGHRA, CDR2 YSYEKL.

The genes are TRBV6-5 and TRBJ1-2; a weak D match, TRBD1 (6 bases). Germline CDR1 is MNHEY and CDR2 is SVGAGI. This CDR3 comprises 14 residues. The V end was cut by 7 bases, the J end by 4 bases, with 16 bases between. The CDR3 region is CASTRTVSPYGYTF. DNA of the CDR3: TGTGCCAGCACCCGGACAGTTTCTCCCTATGGCTACACCTTC.

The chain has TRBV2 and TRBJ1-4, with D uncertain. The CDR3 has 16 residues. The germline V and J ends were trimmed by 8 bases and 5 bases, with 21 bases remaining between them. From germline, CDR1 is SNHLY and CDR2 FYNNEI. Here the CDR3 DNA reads TGTGCCAGCTCACCCGACCGAGGATCTATCAATGAAAAACTGTTTTTT. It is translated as CASSPDRGSINEKLFF.

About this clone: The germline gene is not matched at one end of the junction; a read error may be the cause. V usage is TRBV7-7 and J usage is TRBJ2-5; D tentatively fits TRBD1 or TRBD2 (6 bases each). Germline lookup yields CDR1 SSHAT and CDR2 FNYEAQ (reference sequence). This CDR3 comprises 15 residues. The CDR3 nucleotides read TGTGCTAGCAGCTTAGGGGGACTCGAAACAGAGACCCAGTACTTC. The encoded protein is CASSLGGLETETQYF. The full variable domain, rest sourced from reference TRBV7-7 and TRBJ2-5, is GAGVSQSPRYKVTKRGQDVTLRCDPISSHATLYWYQQALGQGPEFLTYFNYEAQPDKSGLPSDRFSAERPEGSISTLTIQRTEQRDSAMYRCASSLGGLETETQYFGPGTRLLVL.

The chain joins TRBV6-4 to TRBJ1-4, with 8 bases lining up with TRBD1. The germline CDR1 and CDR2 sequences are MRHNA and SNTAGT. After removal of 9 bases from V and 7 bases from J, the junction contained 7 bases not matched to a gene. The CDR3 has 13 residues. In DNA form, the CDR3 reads TGTGCCAGGGACGACAGGGGTGGTGAAAAACTGTTTTTT. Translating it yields CARDDRGGEKLFF.

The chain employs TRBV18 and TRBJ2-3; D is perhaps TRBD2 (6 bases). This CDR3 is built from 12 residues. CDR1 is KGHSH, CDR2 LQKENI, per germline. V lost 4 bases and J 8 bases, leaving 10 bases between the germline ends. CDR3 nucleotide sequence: TGTGCCAGCTCACTATCCGGGGGTACGCAGTATTTT. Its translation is CASSLSGGTQYF. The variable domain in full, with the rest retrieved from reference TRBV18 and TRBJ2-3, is NAGVMQNPRHLVRRRGQEARLRCSPMKGHSHVYWYRQLPEEGLKFMVYLQKENIIDESGMPKERFSAEFPKEGPSILRIQQVVRGDSAAYFCASSLSGGTQYFGPGTRLTVL.

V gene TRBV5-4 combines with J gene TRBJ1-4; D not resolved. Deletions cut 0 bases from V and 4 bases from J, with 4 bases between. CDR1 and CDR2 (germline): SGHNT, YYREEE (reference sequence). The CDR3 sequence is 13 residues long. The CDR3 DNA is TGTGCCAGCAGCTTGGACAGTAATGAAAAACTGTTTTTT. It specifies CASSLDSNEKLFF.

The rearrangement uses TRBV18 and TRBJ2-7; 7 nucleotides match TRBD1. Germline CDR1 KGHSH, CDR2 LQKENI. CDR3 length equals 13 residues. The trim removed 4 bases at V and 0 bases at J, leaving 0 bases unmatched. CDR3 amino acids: CASSRDSSYEQYF. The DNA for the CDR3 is TGTGCCAGCTCACGGGACAGCTCCTACGAGCAGTACTTC.

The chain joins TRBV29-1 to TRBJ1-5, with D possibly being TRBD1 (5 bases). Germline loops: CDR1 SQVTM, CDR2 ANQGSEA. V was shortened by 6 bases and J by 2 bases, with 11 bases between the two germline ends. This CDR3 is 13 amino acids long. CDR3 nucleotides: TGCAGCGTCCAGGGAGGAGGCAATCAGCCCCAGCATTTT. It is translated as CSVQGGGNQPQHF. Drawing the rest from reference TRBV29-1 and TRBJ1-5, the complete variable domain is SAVISQKPSRDICQRGTSLTIQCQVDSQVTMMFWYRQQPGQSLTLIATANQGSEATYESGFVIDKFPISRPNLTFSTLTVSNMSPEDSSIYLCSVQGGGNQPQHFGDGTRLSIL.

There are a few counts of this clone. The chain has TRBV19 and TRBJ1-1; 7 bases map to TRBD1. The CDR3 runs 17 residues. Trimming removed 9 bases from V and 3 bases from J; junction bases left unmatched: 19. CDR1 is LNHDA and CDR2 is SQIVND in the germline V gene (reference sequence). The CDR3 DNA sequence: TGTGCCAGAGTCAGCCGCCACCGACAGGGCTTAGACACTGAAGCTTTCTTT. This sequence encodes CARVSRHRQGLDTEAFF.

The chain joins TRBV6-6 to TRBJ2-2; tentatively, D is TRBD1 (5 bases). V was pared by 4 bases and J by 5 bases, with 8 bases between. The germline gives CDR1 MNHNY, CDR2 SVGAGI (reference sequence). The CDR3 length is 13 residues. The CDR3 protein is CASSWQGTGELFF. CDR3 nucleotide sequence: TGTGCCAGCAGTTGGCAGGGAACCGGGGAGCTGTTTTTT.

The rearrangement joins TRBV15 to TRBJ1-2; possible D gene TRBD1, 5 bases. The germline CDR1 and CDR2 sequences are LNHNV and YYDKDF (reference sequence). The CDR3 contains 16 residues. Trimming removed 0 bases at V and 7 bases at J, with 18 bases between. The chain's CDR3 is CATSRDRYKGFGGYTF. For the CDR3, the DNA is TGTGCCACCAGCAGAGATAGGTACAAGGGGTTTGGTGGCTACACCTTC. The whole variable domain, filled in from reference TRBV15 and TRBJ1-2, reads DAMVIQNPRYQVTQFGKPVTLSCSQTLNHNVMYWYQQKSSQAPKLLFHYYDKDFNNEADTPDNFQSRRPNTSFCFLDIRSPGLGDTAMYLCATSRDRYKGFGGYTFGSGTRLTVV.

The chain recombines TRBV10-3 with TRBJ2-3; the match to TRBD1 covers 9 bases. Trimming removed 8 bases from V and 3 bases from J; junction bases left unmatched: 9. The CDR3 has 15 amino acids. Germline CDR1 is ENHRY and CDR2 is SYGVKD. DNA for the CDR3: TGTGCCATCGGCACAGGGGGCGAGGGGACAGATACGCAGTATTTT. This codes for CAIGTGGEGTDTQYF.